This TCR beta chain was sequenced for a study of T cells in narcolepsy. Study-wide results and caveats: Reportedly, autoreactive clonotypes were serially detected in patients' blood but not controls'. Comparing one patient's CSF and blood CD4+ clonotypes highlighted HCRT- and TRIB2-specific autoreactive clonotypes.

The length of the CDR3 is 14 residues. The V end lost 5 bases, the J end lost 2 bases, and 13 bases lay between the germline ends. The germline V gene encodes CDR1 PRHDT and CDR2 FYEKMQ (reference sequence). The data were produced by immunoSEQ multiplex PCR, yet TCRdb's version contains in-frame clones alone and is incomplete. The data show 17,000 or so clones, over 60% seen once. This clone came up once. Its antigen is undetermined. Sequenced sample: CD45RA- memory CD8+ T cells from PBMCs. The receptor was derived from a human donor with narcolepsy. V gene TRBV13 combines with J gene TRBJ2-7; the D call may be TRBD1 or TRBD2 (7 bases each). This CDR3 is CASSPGGGTYEQYF. The CDR3 nucleotides are TGTGCCAGCAGCCCAGGGGGGGGAACCTACGAGCAGTACTTC.